The 22 T cell receptor beta chains given below trace back to one sample, sequenced in a study of glioma-infiltrating T cells after dendritic cell vaccination. TCRdb's copy holds only in-frame clones and misses some; the assay was immunoSEQ multiplex PCR. Of tens of thousands of clones in the sample, roughly four fifths were seen once. Time point defined: after dendritic cell vaccination, including at tumor progression/relapse. The material sequenced was blood, taken after dendritic cell vaccination. The receptors were sampled from a human donor with glioblastoma.

In regard to this clone: One junction end disagrees with the germline gene, perhaps due to a read error. This chain joins TRBV7-7 and TRBJ2-1, with 7 nucleotides matching TRBD2. Germline loops: CDR1 SSHAT, CDR2 FNYEAQ (reference sequence). This CDR3 region has 14 residues. As DNA, the CDR3 is TGTGCTAGCAGCCCCGCCGGACTAGGAGGAGAGCAGTTCTTC. This codes for CASSPAGLGGEQFF.

The chain combines TRBV6-6 with TRBJ2-5; a weak D match, TRBD2 (5 bases). The CDR3 consists of 11 residues. V shed 8 bases and J shed 8 bases, with 12 bases lying between them. CDR1 is MNHNY and CDR2 is SVGAGI in the germline V gene (reference sequence). The CDR3 DNA reads TGTGCCAGCGGTTCCCGGGAAACCCAGTACTTC. Protein: CASGSRETQYF.

This chain joins TRBV6-1 and TRBJ1-2; a weak D match, TRBD1 (5 bases). Deletions cut 5 bases from V and 4 bases from J, with 11 bases between. Germline values: CDR1 MNHNS, CDR2 SASEGT. CDR3 length equals 13 residues. This chain's CDR3 is CASSPGTGYGYTF. The CDR3 nucleotides are TGTGCCAGCAGTCCTGGCACAGGCTATGGCTACACCTTC.

The genes are TRBV5-1 and TRBJ2-3; no clear D. V was pared by 0 bases and J by 6 bases, with 14 bases between. From germline, CDR1 is SGHRS and CDR2 YFSETQ. The CDR3 length is 15 residues. CDR3 sequence reads: CASSLGMGSRDTQYF. The CDR3 DNA follows: TGCGCCAGCAGCTTGGGTATGGGTAGCCGGGATACGCAGTATTTT.

CDR3 loop: CASSESGGGQPQHF. CDR3 nucleotides: TGTGCCAGCAGTGAATCGGGGGGCGGACAGCCCCAGCATTTT. The chain couples TRBV6-1 to TRBJ1-5, with a weak D call TRBD1 (6 bases). Germline V gene lookup returns CDR1 MNHNS and CDR2 SASEGT. Trimming took off 2 bases at V and 7 bases at J, with 12 bases between the two ends. There are 14 residues in the CDR3.

The chain recombines TRBV5-1 with TRBJ2-3, with TRBD2 identical over 9 bases. V lost 4 bases and J lost 1; bases outside the gene matches: 7. The CDR3 contains 16 residues. The germline V gene has CDR1 SGHRS and CDR2 YFSETQ. CDR3 DNA: TGCGCCAGCAGCGCGGGACTAGCCGCCGGCACAGATACGCAGTATTTT. Its translation: CASSAGLAAGTDTQYF.

The chain recombines TRBV11-2 with TRBJ1-1; D may be TRBD1 (5 bases). The CDR3 loop spans 15 amino acids. Trimming removed 1 base at V and 1 base at J, with 10 bases between. The germline gives CDR1 SGHAT, CDR2 FQNNGV. As DNA, the CDR3 is TGTGCCAGCAGCTTAGGTCAAGGGGCGAACACTGAAGCTTTCTTT. Its translation: CASSLGQGANTEAFF.

This chain uses TRBV7-9 with TRBJ2-3; a weak D match, TRBD2 (5 bases). The V end lost 3 bases, the J end lost 1 base, and 8 bases lay between the germline ends. Looked up from germline, CDR1 is SEHNR and CDR2 is FQNEAQ (reference sequence). CDR3 length: 14 amino acids. For the CDR3, the DNA is TGTGCCAGCAGCTTGGACTCTGGCACAGATACGCAGTATTTT. Encoded protein: CASSLDSGTDTQYF.

This chain uses TRBV7-2 with TRBJ1-1; the D gene is possibly TRBD1 (6 bases). The CDR3 is 14 residues long. The germline CDR1 and CDR2 sequences are SGHTA and FQGNSA. Trimming removed 6 bases at V and 1 base at J, with 12 bases between. The CDR3 DNA reads as TGTGCCAGCAGATTTTCACAGGGGAACACTGAAGCTTTCTTT. As protein: CASRFSQGNTEAFF.

The rearrangement uses TRBV19 and TRBJ1-2; no firm D call. Germline V gene data show CDR1 as LNHDA and CDR2 as SQIVND (reference sequence). Trimming removed 3 bases at V and 3 bases at J, with 8 bases between. CDR3 length equals 13 residues. The CDR3 sequence: CASSISFDYGYTF. CDR3 nucleotide sequence: TGTGCCAGTAGTATTAGCTTCGACTATGGCTACACCTTC.

The chain recombines TRBV5-6 with TRBJ1-1, with unresolved D. Germline-derived CDR1 and CDR2 are SGHDT and YYEEEE. This CDR3 spans 15 amino acids. The V end was cut by 4 bases, the J end by 4 bases, with 17 bases between. The CDR3 nucleotides read TGTGCCAGCAGCCCGGTCACCCTCGGTAGCACTGAAGCTTTCTTT. It yields the protein CASSPVTLGSTEAFF.

The rearrangement uses TRBV6-6 and TRBJ2-7; D unclear. The V gene lost 0 bases and the J gene lost 3 bases, with 6 bases spanning the gap. CDR3 length equals 13 residues. Germline lookup yields CDR1 MNHNY and CDR2 SVGAGI (reference sequence). The CDR3 nucleotides read TGTGCCAGCAGTTACTCGCGGATCTACGAGCAGTACTTC. It codes for CASSYSRIYEQYF.

The chain links TRBV5-4 to TRBJ1-3; perhaps TRBD1 as D (5 bases). Germline V gene lookup returns CDR1 SGHNT and CDR2 YYREEE (reference sequence). CDR3 length: 16 amino acids. Trimming shortened V by 4 bases and J by 2 bases, and 16 bases separated the two germline ends. The CDR3 loop reads CASSPAVGTAGNTIYF. The CDR3 coding sequence is TGTGCCAGCAGCCCCGCAGTGGGGACTGCTGGAAACACCATATATTTT.

J is TRBJ2-7 and V is TRBV27; possibly TRBD1 for D (5 bases). CDR3 length equals 13 residues. CDR1 MNHEY and CDR2 SMNVEV come from the germline V gene (reference sequence). V lost 8 bases, J lost 4 bases, and 15 bases lay in between. The CDR3 sequence: CASGHQGPYEQYF. CDR3 in DNA: TGTGCCAGCGGTCACCAGGGTCCGTACGAGCAGTACTTC.

The V gene is TRBV6-1, the J gene TRBJ1-5, with no clear D. The germline V gene encodes CDR1 MNHNS and CDR2 SASEGT. The CDR3 covers 15 residues. The ends were cut back, 4 bases at V and 3 bases at J, with 13 bases in the middle. As DNA, the CDR3 is TGTGCCAGCAGTGGTCTCCCCGCCTACAATCAGCCCCAGCATTTT. Its protein is CASSGLPAYNQPQHF.

The J gene is TRBJ2-7, the V gene TRBV6-5; 7 positions agree with TRBD2. Germline CDR1 is MNHEY and CDR2 is SVGAGI. J was trimmed by 2 bases and V by 5 bases; bases with no gene match: 6. The CDR3 consists of 14 residues. CDR3: CASSPGRGAYEQYF. CDR3 DNA: TGTGCCAGCAGTCCCGGACGGGGGGCCTACGAGCAGTACTTC.

The V call is TRBV7-9, the J call TRBJ2-3; D is ambiguous. Germline CDR1 SEHNR, CDR2 FQNEAQ (reference sequence). Trimming removed 4 bases from V and 0 bases from J, with 8 bases in between. The CDR3 runs to 14 residues. For the CDR3, the DNA is TGTGCCAGCAGCTCTCCCCGGAGCACAGATACGCAGTATTTT. This codes for CASSSPRSTDTQYF.

This rearrangement joins TRBV18 to TRBJ2-7, with 8 nucleotides matching TRBD1. V shed 0 bases, J shed 4 bases, and the junction held 2 bases outside the gene matches. Germline CDR1 is KGHSH and CDR2 is LQKENI. The CDR3 sequence is 14 residues long. Here the CDR3 reads CASSPPGQAYEQYF. CDR3 coding DNA: TGTGCCAGCTCACCACCGGGACAGGCTTACGAGCAGTACTTC.

With respect to this clone: This sample also contains other DNA sequences that code for the same CDR3. CDR3 loop: CSVGQGKGTEAFF. The CDR3 DNA sequence: TGCAGCGTTGGACAGGGAAAGGGCACTGAAGCTTTCTTT. The chain links TRBV29-1 to TRBJ1-1, with TRBD1 identical over 7 bases. The CDR3 has 13 amino acids. V dropped 4 bases and J dropped 4; count of bases not matched to a gene: 6. In germline, CDR1 is SQVTM, CDR2 ANQGSEA.

This clone was found a few times. The chain employs TRBV7-9 and TRBJ2-3; 7 nucleotides match TRBD1. With V trimmed by 5 bases and J by 5 bases, 16 bases remained unmatched. CDR1 SEHNR and CDR2 FQNEAQ come from the germline V gene (reference sequence). This CDR3 has 17 amino acids. For the CDR3, the DNA is TGTGCCAGCAGCCAATCCGGGACAGCCTCAACGGAAGATACGCAGTATTTT. It translates to CASSQSGTASTEDTQYF.

The chain employs TRBV19 and TRBJ1-5; D gene ambiguous. V was cut by 9 bases and J by 5 bases, with 17 bases left in between. This CDR3 comprises 14 residues. Germline V gene data show CDR1 as LNHDA and CDR2 as SQIVND (reference sequence). The chain's CDR3 is CASTPEVSHQPQHF. CDR3 DNA sequence: TGTGCCAGCACCCCTGAGGTTTCTCATCAGCCCCAGCATTTT.

The chain carries TRBV7-9 and TRBJ2-7; 13 bases are shared with TRBD2. Germline V gives CDR1 SEHNR, CDR2 FQNEAQ (reference sequence). This CDR3 comprises 19 residues. The trim removed 6 bases at V and 4 bases at J, leaving 18 bases unmatched. CDR3 nucleotide sequence: TGTGCCAGCAGTCACCCGGGACTAGCGGGGAGTAATATTCCGTACGAGCAGTACTTC. This encodes CASSHPGLAGSNIPYEQYF.